A single sample gave rise to the 12 T cell receptor beta chains below, sequenced in a study of blood T cell repertoires in COVID-19. Sequenced by immunoSEQ multiplex PCR; TCRdb stores in-frame clones only, minus some. Among about 180,000 clones listed, about 85% were seen once. Material: peripheral blood. Receptors were obtained from a person aged 65-85 years with COVID-19, enrolled during active disease.

The rearrangement uses TRBV15 and TRBJ2-1; D is possibly TRBD1 (6 bases). The CDR3 covers 16 residues. CDR1 and CDR2 (germline): LNHNV, YYDKDF (reference sequence). The ends were cut back, 0 bases at V and 6 bases at J, with 15 bases in the middle. The CDR3, as DNA: TGTGCCACCAGCAGAGATCGGGCAGGGGCCGGCAATGAGCAGTTCTTC. It codes for CATSRDRAGAGNEQFF.

Concerning this clone: An end of the junction does not agree with germline; a read error may underlie this. This sequence joins TRBV7-9 and TRBJ2-3; D remains unclear. The CDR3 is 11 residues long. The germline V gene encodes CDR1 SEHNR and CDR2 FQNEAQ (reference sequence). This CDR3 is CASSLSNASPF. CDR3 coding DNA: TGTGCCAGCAGCTTGAGTAATGCCTCTCCTTTT.

The V call is TRBV27, the J call TRBJ2-1, with D perhaps TRBD1 (6 bases). Per germline, CDR1 MNHEY and CDR2 SMNVEV (reference sequence). V lost 5 bases and J lost 7, with 21 bases in between. The CDR3 runs to 16 residues. CDR3 sequence reads: CASSHRAGRVGNEQFF. The CDR3 DNA is TGTGCCAGCAGTCACAGGGCGGGTCGTGTTGGTAATGAGCAGTTCTTC.

The V gene is TRBV20-1, the J gene TRBJ2-7, with D possibly matching TRBD2 (6 bases). CDR1 is DFQATT and CDR2 is SNEGSKA in the germline V gene (reference sequence). The V end lost 3 bases, the J end lost 0 bases, and 12 bases lay between the germline ends. CDR3 length: 14 residues. Here the CDR3 DNA reads TGCAGTGCTAGTGGGGGAGGAAGCTCCTACGAGCAGTACTTC. Residues: CSASGGGSSYEQYF.

V is TRBV7-3 and J is TRBJ2-6; D is possibly TRBD1 (6 bases). The V gene lost 5 bases and the J gene lost 3 bases, with 20 bases spanning the gap. There are 18 residues in the CDR3. CDR1 and CDR2 (germline): SGHTA, FQGTGA. As DNA, the CDR3 is TGTGCCAGCAGCCCACCTACAGGGCCGGTTGGTGGGGCCAACGTCCTGACTTTC. Translation gives CASSPPTGPVGGANVLTF.

V usage is TRBV4-3 and J usage is TRBJ2-3; TRBD2 matches 8 bases. Germline V gives CDR1 LGHNA, CDR2 YSLEER. The V segment lost 1 base and the J segment 5 bases; nucleotides outside the gene matches: 11. The length of the CDR3 is 17 residues. The CDR3 DNA reads as TGCGCCAGCAGCCAAGCGTTACCTGCGGGAGGTAGAGATACGCAGTATTTT. Translating gives CASSQALPAGGRDTQYF.

V and J are TRBV9 and TRBJ2-7; no clear D gene. Germline CDR1 SGDLS, CDR2 YYNGEE. This CDR3 spans 15 amino acids. V lost 1 base to trimming and J lost 9 bases, with 20 bases between them. The chain's CDR3 is CASSVFDGAPGGQYF. The DNA for the CDR3 is TGTGCCAGCAGCGTATTCGACGGAGCTCCTGGTGGGCAGTACTTC.

The V gene is TRBV5-4, the J gene TRBJ2-5; D remains unclear. The CDR3 has 13 residues. Per germline, CDR1 SGHNT and CDR2 YYREEE (reference sequence). The germline V and J ends were trimmed by 4 bases and 5 bases, with 12 bases remaining between them. In DNA form, the CDR3 reads TGTGCCAGCAGCCTCTTTAACGGGGAGACCCAGTACTTC. This gives the protein CASSLFNGETQYF. Combining the CDR3 with reference TRBV5-4 and TRBJ2-5 gives the whole variable domain ETGVTQSPTHLIKTRGQQVTLRCSSQSGHNTVSWYQQALGQGPQFIFQYYREEENGRGNFPPRFSGLQFPNYSSELNVNALELDDSALYLCASSLFNGETQYFGPGTRLLVL.

The rearrangement joins TRBV5-4 to TRBJ1-2, with TRBD1 identical over 7 bases. Per germline, CDR1 SGHNT and CDR2 YYREEE (reference sequence). V shed 4 bases and J 8 bases; nucleotides not matched to a gene: 8. CDR3 length equals 13 residues. The CDR3 DNA reads as TGTGCCAGCAGCCTGGAGACAGGGTTCGGCTACACCTTC. Protein: CASSLETGFGYTF. Filled out from reference TRBV5-4 and TRBJ1-2, the complete variable domain reads ETGVTQSPTHLIKTRGQQVTLRCSSQSGHNTVSWYQQALGQGPQFIFQYYREEENGRGNFPPRFSGLQFPNYSSELNVNALELDDSALYLCASSLETGFGYTFGSGTRLTVV.

In DNA form, the CDR3 reads TGTGCCAGCTCACCACCGAGACTTGACAGGACCACAGATACGCAGTATTTT. Translation: CASSPPRLDRTTDTQYF. This chain links TRBV18 with TRBJ2-3, with TRBD1 as a possible D gene (6 bases). The CDR3 loop spans 17 amino acids. The germline gives CDR1 KGHSH, CDR2 LQKENI. Trimming left V 0 bases short and J 2 bases short, with 15 bases between.

In DNA form, the CDR3 reads TGTGCCATCAGTGAGTCCCGGGGAGCGGGAGCTACGCAGTATTTT. Residues: CAISESRGAGATQYF. The V gene is TRBV10-3, the J gene TRBJ2-3, with 8 bases aligning to TRBD2. V was clipped by 0 bases and J by 8 bases; unmatched bases: 7. The CDR3 sequence is 15 residues long. The germline V gene has CDR1 ENHRY and CDR2 SYGVKD.

The V gene is TRBV2, the J gene TRBJ1-5, with TRBD1 matching 7 bases. This CDR3 is 14 amino acids long. Germline-derived CDR1 and CDR2 are SNHLY and FYNNEI. V lost 3 bases, J lost 2 bases, and 1 base stayed unmatched. The CDR3 nucleotides are TGTGCCAGCAGTGATGACAGGGGCAATCAGCCCCAGCATTTT. It encodes CASSDDRGNQPQHF.